The rows below give T cell receptor beta chains drawn from one sample of a study of T cell changes during pregnancy in multiple sclerosis. Some clones are missing from TCRdb's copy, which holds only in-frame ones; the method was immunoSEQ multiplex PCR. The sample records about 110,000 clones, 85% to 95% being singletons. This sample comprised peripheral blood, obtained after pregnancy. Source of these receptors: a female donor with multiple sclerosis, enrolled in a pregnancy study. Both conserved end residues are part of each CDR3. The D gene is left open where the match is weak. The size entry is marked missing in some rows and otherwise reads once, few, many or a size class.

J,size,V,D,CDR3,DNA
TRBJ2-2,NA,TRBV7-3,NA,CASSLSSRGGTGELFF,TGTGCCAGCAGCTTAAGCAGCAGGGGTGGCACCGGGGAGCTGTTTTTT
TRBJ1-1,NA,TRBV5-1,NA,CASSLASGAGTEAFF,TGCGCCAGCAGCTTGGCTTCAGGGGCTGGCACTGAAGCTTTCTTT
TRBJ1-6,NA,TRBV7-2,NA,CASSWTANSPLHF,TGTGCCAGCAGCTGGACAGCAAATTCACCCCTCCACTTT
TRBJ1-2,NA,TRBV29-1,NA,CSVEGERGANYGYTF,TGCAGCGTTGAAGGTGAACGGGGAGCTAACTATGGCTACACCTTC
TRBJ2-2,NA,TRBV19,NA,CASSLREGGGTGELFF,TGTGCCAGTAGCCTCCGAGAGGGCGGTGGCACCGGGGAGCTGTTTTTT
TRBJ2-7,NA,TRBV2,NA,CATRDTAVWEQYF,TGTGCCACCCGAGACACAGCGGTCTGGGAGCAGTACTTC
TRBJ1-2,NA,TRBV10-3,NA,CAISDYDSRYGYTF,TGTGCCATCAGTGATTACGACAGCCGCTATGGCTACACCTTC
TRBJ1-2,NA,TRBV27,NA,CASSLRGTSYGYTF,TGTGCCAGCAGTTTACGGGGGACCTCCTATGGCTACACCTTC
TRBJ2-7,NA,TRBV28,TRBD1,CASRLQGAPQVEQYF,TGTGCCAGCAGACTTCAGGGGGCCCCCCAGGTCGAGCAGTACTTC
TRBJ1-1,NA,TRBV13,NA,CASSRGTPNTEAFF,TGTGCCAGCAGCCGGGGGACTCCGAACACTGAAGCTTTCTTT
TRBJ1-1,NA,TRBV18,TRBD1,CASSTQGMNTEAFF,TGTGCCAGCTCAACACAGGGGATGAACACTGAAGCTTTCTTT
TRBJ2-2,NA,TRBV30,TRBD2,CAWWDWAGGRAGELFF,TGTGCCTGGTGGGACTGGGCGGGGGGTAGAGCCGGGGAGCTGTTTTTT
TRBJ2-5,NA,TRBV28,TRBD2,CASSLMAGGPRETQYF,TGTGCCAGCAGTTTAATGGCGGGAGGGCCACGAGAGACCCAGTACTTC
TRBJ2-1,NA,TRBV7-9,NA,CASSQGRGAYNEQFF,TGTGCCAGCAGCCAGGGCAGGGGGGCCTACAATGAGCAGTTCTTC
TRBJ2-3,NA,TRBV15,TRBD1,CATSRFQGAVDTQYF,TGTGCCACCAGCAGATTCCAGGGGGCTGTAGATACGCAGTATTTT
TRBJ2-5,NA,TRBV7-7,TRBD2,CASSPNVAGAETQYF,TGTGCCAGCAGCCCCAATGTAGCGGGAGCAGAGACCCAGTACTTC
TRBJ2-7,NA,TRBV19,NA,CASSFSPSTGEQYF,TGTGCCAGTAGCTTCTCCCCTTCGACAGGCGAGCAGTACTTC
TRBJ1-2,NA,TRBV10-3,NA,CAISGGVDYGYTF,TGTGCCATCAGTGGGGGGGTCGACTATGGCTACACCTTC
TRBJ2-2,NA,TRBV30,NA,CAWAKTQGTGELFF,TGTGCCTGGGCCAAAACTCAGGGCACCGGGGAGCTGTTTTTT
TRBJ2-3,NA,TRBV2,TRBD2,CASSSGTGRTDTQYF,TGTGCCAGCAGTAGCGGGACCGGGAGGACAGATACGCAGTATTTT
TRBJ1-6,once,TRBV18,NA,CASSPEKYNSPLHF,TGTGCCAGCTCACCAGAGAAATATAATTCACCCCTCCACTTT
TRBJ2-1,NA,TRBV7-9,NA,CASSSPGLFNEQFF,TGTGCCAGCAGCTCGCCGGGACTGTTCAATGAGCAGTTCTTC
TRBJ1-4,NA,TRBV18,TRBD1,CASSPNGRGPEKLFF,TGTGCCAGCTCACCAAATGGCAGGGGGCCAGAAAAACTGTTTTTT
TRBJ1-4,NA,TRBV12-5,NA,CASGPTGFEEKLFF,TGTGCTAGTGGTCCTACAGGATTTGAGGAAAAACTGTTTTTT
TRBJ2-7,NA,TRBV6-5,NA,CASRPLRAISYEQYF,TGTGCCAGCAGACCCCTGCGGGCGATCTCCTACGAGCAGTACTTC
TRBJ1-5,NA,TRBV2,TRBD1,CASSLTGLAGNQPQHF,TGTGCCAGCAGTCTGACAGGGTTGGCGGGCAATCAGCCCCAGCATTTT
TRBJ2-7,once,TRBV2,NA,CASSPTDSYSYEQYF,TGTGCCAGCAGCCCGACAGACTCCTACTCCTACGAGCAGTACTTC
TRBJ1-3,NA,TRBV28,NA,CASSWAGGFSRGNTIYF,TGTGCCAGCAGTTGGGCCGGGGGGTTTAGTAGGGGAAACACCATATATTTT
TRBJ1-1,NA,TRBV5-5,TRBD1,CASSSQGVTEAFF,TGTGCCAGCAGCTCACAGGGGGTCACTGAAGCTTTCTTT
TRBJ1-6,NA,TRBV27,NA,CASSLASQSPLHF,TGTGCCAGCAGTTTGGCCAGTCAGTCACCCCTCCACTTT
TRBJ1-1,NA,TRBV10-3,NA,CAISESVRGTEAFF,TGTGCCATCAGTGAGTCGGTCCGGGGCACTGAAGCTTTCTTT
TRBJ2-7,NA,TRBV10-2,TRBD2,CASSESTSGRWYEQYF,TGCGCCAGCAGTGAGTCCACTAGCGGGAGGTGGTACGAGCAGTACTTC
TRBJ2-1,NA,TRBV29-1,TRBD1,CSVVGQGKYNEQFF,TGCAGCGTCGTGGGACAGGGGAAGTACAATGAGCAGTTCTTC
TRBJ2-3,NA,TRBV5-1,NA,CASSPGPSRVSDTQYF,TGCGCCAGCAGCCCAGGACCTAGCCGGGTCTCAGATACGCAGTATTTT
TRBJ1-3,NA,TRBV29-1,TRBD1,CSVEVPGQATRNTIYF,TGCAGCGTTGAAGTGCCGGGACAGGCTACCAGAAACACCATATATTTT
TRBJ2-1,few,TRBV6-1,TRBD2,CASSESSGGNNEQFF,TGTGCCAGCAGTGAATCGAGCGGGGGGAACAATGAGCAGTTCTTC
TRBJ2-5,NA,TRBV30,TRBD2,CAWGLAGETETQYF,TGTGCCTGGGGGCTAGCGGGAGAGACGGAGACCCAGTACTTC
TRBJ2-5,NA,TRBV11-3,NA,CASSKRSSSQETQYF,TGTGCCAGCAGCAAACGGTCTAGCAGCCAAGAGACCCAGTACTTC
TRBJ1-2,NA,TRBV6-5,TRBD1,CASSQTGQGADGYTF,TGTGCCAGCAGCCAGACGGGACAGGGGGCGGATGGCTACACCTTC
TRBJ2-6,NA,TRBV5-6,NA,CASSPLATGANVLTF,TGTGCCAGCAGCCCCCTAGCTACTGGGGCCAACGTCCTGACTTTC
TRBJ1-4,NA,TRBV9,NA,CASSEGSGDEKLFF,TGTGCCAGCAGCGAGGGGTCAGGGGATGAAAAACTGTTTTTT
TRBJ1-1,NA,TRBV29-1,NA,CSAAWTATILNTEAFF,TGCAGCGCTGCTTGGACAGCCACGATTTTGAACACTGAAGCTTTCTTT
TRBJ1-2,NA,TRBV6-5,TRBD1,CASSSGTGGNYGYTF,TGTGCCAGCAGTTCAGGGACAGGGGGAAACTATGGCTACACCTTC
TRBJ1-1,NA,TRBV5-1,NA,CASSLQGGVTEAFF,TGCGCCAGCAGCCTACAGGGTGGCGTCACTGAAGCTTTCTTT
TRBJ1-1,NA,TRBV5-1,NA,CASSLAGGRGTEAFF,TGCGCCAGCAGCTTGGCGGGGGGGCGGGGCACTGAAGCTTTCTTT
TRBJ2-7,NA,TRBV28,TRBD1,CASSLRQGARYEQYF,TGTGCCAGCAGTTTAAGACAGGGGGCGCGGTACGAGCAGTACTTC
TRBJ1-1,once,TRBV7-9,TRBD1,CASSYDRGVTEAFF,TGTGCCAGCAGCTACGACAGGGGGGTCACTGAAGCTTTCTTT
TRBJ2-4,NA,TRBV6-6,TRBD1,CASSPGTGNIQYF,TGTGCCAGCAGTCCCGGGACAGGGAACATTCAGTACTTC
TRBJ2-3,NA,TRBV28,TRBD2,CASSPGTSGFTDTQYF,TGTGCCAGCAGTCCCGGGACTAGCGGATTCACAGATACGCAGTATTTT